Listed below are T cell receptor beta chains from one sample, sequenced in a study of T cell responses to AZD1222 COVID-19 vaccine. Some clones are missing from TCRdb's copy, which holds only in-frame ones; the method was immunoSEQ multiplex PCR. The table has around 120,000 clones, around 90% seen once; the top ten hold 2% to 3%. The input for sequencing was peripheral blood, taken 28 days after the second AZD1222 dose. Receptors were obtained from an adult who received the AZD1222 COVID-19 vaccine. Each CDR3 is given with its conserved first and last residue. The D gene is left open where the match is weak. Expanded clones get a size class; other rows say once, few or many, or leave the size out.

j_call d_call clone_size v_call cdr3_nt cdr3_aa
TRBJ2-5 TRBD1 once TRBV27 TGTGCCAGCAGTTTCTACAGGGGGATCATGGAGACCCAGTACTTC CASSFYRGIMETQYF
TRBJ1-1 TRBD1 - TRBV25-1 TGTGCCAGCAGTATCAAGGACAGGGGAGGCGCTGAAGCTTTCTTT CASSIKDRGGAEAFF
TRBJ2-7 TRBD2 - TRBV9 TGTGCCAGCAGCGCCTCCGGACTAGCGGGACACGAGCAGTACTTC CASSASGLAGHEQYF
TRBJ2-1 - - TRBV5-5 TGTGCCAGCAGCTTCTCTGCAGGAAGAAGCTCCTACAATGAGCAGTTCTTC CASSFSAGRSSYNEQFF
TRBJ2-1 - - TRBV3-1/TRBV3-2 TGTGCCAGCAGCCAAGAACTAGGCTCCAATGAGCAGTTCTTC CASSQELGSNEQFF
TRBJ1-6 TRBD1 once TRBV2 TGTGCCAGCAGTGAACGAGGGGGCGGTGGGAATTCACCCCTCCACTTT CASSERGGGGNSPLHF
TRBJ1-2 - - TRBV5-1 TGCGCCAGCAGCTTGGACCCTAACTATGGCTACACCTTC CASSLDPNYGYTF
TRBJ1-2 - - TRBV2 TGTGCCAGCAATGGCGCGGGCTATGGCTACACCTTC CASNGAGYGYTF
TRBJ2-7 TRBD2 - TRBV3-1/TRBV3-2 TGTGCCAGCACCAAGAGTCCTAGCGGGAGTCTCCCCTACGAGCAGTACTTC CASTKSPSGSLPYEQYF
TRBJ1-1 - - TRBV10-3 TGTGCCATCAGAGCCGGGACGGGGAACACTGAAGCTTTCTTT CAIRAGTGNTEAFF
TRBJ1-3 TRBD1 - TRBV19 TGTGCCAGTAGACCGACAGGGTCCTCTGGAAACACCATATATTTT CASRPTGSSGNTIYF
TRBJ2-1 - - TRBV9 TGTGCCAGCAGCGTATCGGGAGTTGGTTACAATGAGCAGTTCTTC CASSVSGVGYNEQFF
TRBJ1-5 - - TRBV27 TGTGCCAGCAGGGGGGACACGAGCAATCAGCCCCAGCATTTT CASRGDTSNQPQHF
TRBJ1-4 - - TRBV2 TGTGCCAGCAGTGATGGGCAGGGAAATGAAAAACTGTTTTTT CASSDGQGNEKLFF
TRBJ1-2 - - TRBV7-9 TGTGCTTTTCAGTCCCCCCCAGAACTTAACTATGGCTACACCTTC CAFQSPPELNYGYTF
TRBJ2-7 TRBD1 - TRBV6-5 TGTGCCAGCAGGCGGTCGGGACAGGGGCCCGAGCAGTACTTC CASRRSGQGPEQYF
TRBJ2-7 - - TRBV2 TGTGCCAGCAGCACAGGGTCCTACGAGCAGTACTTC CASSTGSYEQYF
TRBJ2-3 TRBD2 - TRBV6-2/TRBV6-3 TGTGCCAGCAGTTCTCCCAGCGGGAGGGAGGCAGATACGCAGTATTTT CASSSPSGREADTQYF
TRBJ2-5 - - TRBV19 TGTGCCAGTAGTATAGAGGAGCTCCCGGCAACCCAGTACTTC CASSIEELPATQYF
TRBJ1-3 TRBD1 - TRBV5-1 TGCGCCAGCAGCTTGGGGGACAGTTCTGGAAACACCATATATTTT CASSLGDSSGNTIYF
TRBJ1-6 - - TRBV11-3 TGTGCCAGCAGCTTTGACAGACATTCACCCCTCCACTTT CASSFDRHSPLHF
TRBJ1-4 - - TRBV5-1 TGCGCCAGCAGCAGAATAAGAGGTACTAATGAAAAACTGTTTTTT CASSRIRGTNEKLFF
TRBJ1-4 TRBD1 - TRBV7-2 TGTGCCAGCAGCTATTCGACAGGGTCAGCGGAAAAACTGTTTTTT CASSYSTGSAEKLFF
TRBJ2-1 TRBD2 - TRBV6-2/TRBV6-3 TGTGCCAGCAGTTCCCGTAGCGGGAGATCCTACAATGAGCAGTTCTTC CASSSRSGRSYNEQFF
TRBJ1-5 - - TRBV6-6 TGTGCCAGCAGTGACAGAGATTATAGCAATCAGCCCCAGCATTTT CASSDRDYSNQPQHF
TRBJ1-1 - - TRBV5-1 TGCGCCAGCAGCTTGGCGTCCATGAACACTGAAGCTTTCTTT CASSLASMNTEAFF
TRBJ1-4 - - TRBV3-1/TRBV3-2 TGTGCCAGCAGCCAAATGTTATCGAATGAAAAACTGTTTTTT CASSQMLSNEKLFF
TRBJ1-1 - - TRBV6-5 TGTGCCAGCAGGCTAGGACGGACGAACACTGAAGCTTTCTTT CASRLGRTNTEAFF
TRBJ1-1 - - TRBV27 TGTGCCAGCAGTTTATCGATTGGCAGCAACACTGAAGCTTTCTTT CASSLSIGSNTEAFF
TRBJ2-1 - - TRBV11-2 TGTGCCAGCAGCTTTTTTTTAACGCGGGGGACAGGTAGCCCCAATGAGCAGTTCTTC CASSFFLTRGTGSPNEQFF
TRBJ2-2 TRBD2 - TRBV2 TGTGCCAGCAGCCACGGACTAGCGGGAAACACCGGGGAGCTGTTTTTT CASSHGLAGNTGELFF
TRBJ1-3 - few TRBV6-5 TGTGCCAGCAGTTACTCAGGAGTGAGAAACACCATATATTTT CASSYSGVRNTIYF
TRBJ1-5 TRBD1 - TRBV5-8 TGTGCCAGCAGCTTGAGACAGGGATTCACGGGGAATCAGCCCCAGCATTTT CASSLRQGFTGNQPQHF
TRBJ2-2 - once TRBV5-4 TGTGCCAGCAGCTATTACGGAGGTCTCACCGGGGAGCTGTTTTTT CASSYYGGLTGELFF
TRBJ2-3 TRBD1 - TRBV19 TGTGCCAGTAGTCGGGGACAGGGGGCGACAGATACGCAGTATTTT CASSRGQGATDTQYF
TRBJ2-7 - - TRBV9 TGTGCCAGCAGCGTAGCGACAGAAATAGGGGAGCAGTACTTC CASSVATEIGEQYF
TRBJ1-2 TRBD1 once TRBV7-2 TGTGCCAGCGGACACCTCCGACAGGGGGCTGATAACTATGGCTACACCTTC CASGHLRQGADNYGYTF
TRBJ2-3 - few TRBV11-3 TGTGCCAGCAGCTCCCCTTTGCGCGATACGCAGTATTTT CASSSPLRDTQYF
TRBJ2-1 TRBD1 - TRBV24-1 TGTGCCACCAGTGACCCCGGGACAGGGGATTTGCCGTTCTTC CATSDPGTGDLPFF
TRBJ2-1 - - TRBV7-7 TGTGCTAGCAGCTTAGAAACAGGCAATGAGCAGTTCTTC CASSLETGNEQFF
TRBJ2-7 - - TRBV7-9 TGTGCCAGCAGCCTCAAGGCCGTCGAGCAGTACTTC CASSLKAVEQYF
TRBJ1-2 - - TRBV28 TGTGCCAGCAGGCGTTCCCTAGGAGGGTACGGGATGTATGGCTACACCTTC CASRRSLGGYGMYGYTF
TRBJ2-5 - once TRBV7-3 TGTGCCAGCAGCTTACGCCGTACAGACCAAGAGACCCAGTACTTC CASSLRRTDQETQYF
TRBJ1-6 - - TRBV7-8 TGTGCCAGCAGCCCCCGGGATTCTAATTCACCCCTCCACTTT CASSPRDSNSPLHF
TRBJ2-3 - - TRBV11-2 TGTGCCAGCAGCTTAGCGTACGATACGCAGTATTTT CASSLAYDTQYF
TRBJ2-2 TRBD2 - TRBV5-5 TGTGCCAGCAGTTTCGCCGGGACTAGCGGGAGAGTAACCGGGGAGCTGTTTTTT CASSFAGTSGRVTGELFF
TRBJ2-2 TRBD2 - TRBV6-2/TRBV6-3 TGTGCCAGCAGCCGCGGACTAGCGGGAGCGGGGACCGGGGAGCTGTTTTTT CASSRGLAGAGTGELFF
TRBJ2-5 - - TRBV5-1 TGCGCCAGTGTCCGGGGGCCTCAAGAGACCCAGTACTTC CASVRGPQETQYF
TRBJ2-2 TRBD2 - TRBV5-6 TGTGCCAGCAGCGGGGGACTAGCGGGAGGCGTCGGGGAGCTGTTTTTT CASSGGLAGGVGELFF
TRBJ2-7 - - TRBV6-5 TGTGCCAGCAGTTCGCACAGGTACGAGCAGTACTTC CASSSHRYEQYF
TRBJ2-1 - - TRBV10-3 TGTGCCATCAGTGAGACAGATTTTTCGGGACGTCGATTTTACAATGAGCAGTTCTTC CAISETDFSGRRFYNEQFF
TRBJ1-6 - few TRBV5-1 TGCGCCAGCAGCGACGGAAATTGGGTCGGTTCACCCCTCCACTTT CASSDGNWVGSPLHF
TRBJ2-7 - medium-sized TRBV19 TGTGCCAGTAGTATTGGGTGGACATCTGCCGTCGAGCAGTACTTC CASSIGWTSAVEQYF
TRBJ1-2 - - TRBV24-1 TGTGCCACCAGTGACTCAAGGAGGGGGGGATTCGGTGGCTACACCTTC CATSDSRRGGFGGYTF